This T cell receptor beta chain was captured in a study of T-cell reconstitution after alpha-beta-depleted transplantation in children. Molecular barcoding with unique molecular identifiers was used for the TCRbeta library. In TCRdb, the PCR reads were re-called with MiXCR into one record per CDR3 protein. The table shows about 640,000 distinct CDR3 sequences, with approximately 16% occurring only once. V dropped 7 bases and J dropped 7; count of bases not matched to a gene: 8. This CDR3 contains 14 residues. This clonotype was obtained from a human donor who donated a stem cell graft to a child with acute myeloid leukemia. Sample: PBMCs from the stem cell graft donor, taken from the stem cell graft. The V and J genes are TRBV12-3 or TRBV12-4 and TRBJ1-5; 9 bases are a match to TRBD1. CDR3 loop: CASTPGTGKQPQHF. The CDR3 bases are TGTGCCAGCACTCCCGGGACAGGGAAGCAGCCCCAGCATTTT.